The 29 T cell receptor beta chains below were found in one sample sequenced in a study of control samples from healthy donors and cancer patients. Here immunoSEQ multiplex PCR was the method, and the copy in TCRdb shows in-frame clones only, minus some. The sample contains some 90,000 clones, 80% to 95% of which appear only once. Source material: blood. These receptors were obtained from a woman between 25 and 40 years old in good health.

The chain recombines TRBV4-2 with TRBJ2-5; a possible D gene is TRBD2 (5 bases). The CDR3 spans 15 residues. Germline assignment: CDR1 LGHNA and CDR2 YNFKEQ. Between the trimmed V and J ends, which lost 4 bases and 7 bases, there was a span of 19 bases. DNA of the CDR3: TGTGCCAGCAGCCCAGCGACTACCCACGGAGGGACCCAGTACTTC. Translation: CASSPATTHGGTQYF.

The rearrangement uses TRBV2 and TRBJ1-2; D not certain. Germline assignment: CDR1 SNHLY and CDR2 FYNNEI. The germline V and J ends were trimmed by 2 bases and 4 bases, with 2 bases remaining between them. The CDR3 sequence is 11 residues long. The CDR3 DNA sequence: TGTGCCAGCAGTGAAATCTATGGCTACACCTTC. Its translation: CASSEIYGYTF. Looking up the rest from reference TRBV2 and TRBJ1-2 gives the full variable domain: EPEVTQTPSHQVTQMGQEVILRCVPISNHLYFYWYRQILGQKVEFLVSFYNNEISEKSEIFDDQFSVERPDGSNFTLKIRSTKLEDSAMYFCASSEIYGYTFGSGTRLTVV.

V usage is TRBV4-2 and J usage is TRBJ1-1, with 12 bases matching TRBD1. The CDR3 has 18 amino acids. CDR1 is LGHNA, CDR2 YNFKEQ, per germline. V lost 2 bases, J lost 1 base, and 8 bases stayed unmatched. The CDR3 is CASSQTGTGGARNTEAFF. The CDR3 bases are TGTGCCAGCAGCCAAACCGGGACAGGGGGCGCGAGGAACACTGAAGCTTTCTTT.

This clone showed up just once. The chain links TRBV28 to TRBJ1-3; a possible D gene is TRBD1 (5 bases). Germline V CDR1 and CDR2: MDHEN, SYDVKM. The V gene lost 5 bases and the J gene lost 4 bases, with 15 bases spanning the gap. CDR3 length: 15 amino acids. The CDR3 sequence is CASSTRDRVGNTIYF. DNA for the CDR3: TGTGCCAGCAGTACCCGGGACCGGGTAGGAAACACCATATATTTT.

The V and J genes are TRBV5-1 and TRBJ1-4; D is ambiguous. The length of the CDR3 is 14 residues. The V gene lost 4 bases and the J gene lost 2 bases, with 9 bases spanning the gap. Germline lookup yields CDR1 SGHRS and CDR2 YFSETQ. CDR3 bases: TGCGCCAGCAGCCCCCTTGCCACTAATGAAAAACTGTTTTTT. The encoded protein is CASSPLATNEKLFF.

The CDR3 nucleotides are TGTGCCAGCAGCCCTTCTCCGGGACAGGGGAGGATAAGTGCTCAGCCCCAGCATTTT. Its translation: CASSPSPGQGRISAQPQHF. V gene TRBV6-2 or TRBV6-3 combines with J gene TRBJ1-5; 10 bases line up with TRBD1. The germline CDR1 and CDR2 sequences are MNHEY and SVGEGT. J lost 6 bases, V lost 6 bases, and 20 bases had no gene match. The CDR3 has 19 residues.

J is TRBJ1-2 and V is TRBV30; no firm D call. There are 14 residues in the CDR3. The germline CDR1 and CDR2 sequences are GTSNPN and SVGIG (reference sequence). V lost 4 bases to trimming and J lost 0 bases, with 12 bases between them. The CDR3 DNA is TGTGCCTGGACTTCTACAAATTCTAACTATGGCTACACCTTC. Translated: CAWTSTNSNYGYTF.

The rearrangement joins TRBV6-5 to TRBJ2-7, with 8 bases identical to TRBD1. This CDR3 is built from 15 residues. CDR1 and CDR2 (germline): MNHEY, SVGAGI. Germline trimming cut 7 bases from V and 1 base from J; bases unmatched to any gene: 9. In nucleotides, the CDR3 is TGTGCCAGCACCGAAGGACAGGGAAGTTCCTACGAGCAGTACTTC. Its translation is CASTEGQGSSYEQYF.

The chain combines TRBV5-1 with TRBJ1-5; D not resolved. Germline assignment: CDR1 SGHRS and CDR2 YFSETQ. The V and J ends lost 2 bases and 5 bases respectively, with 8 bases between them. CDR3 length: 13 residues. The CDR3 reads CASSFGKDQPQHF. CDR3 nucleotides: TGCGCCAGCAGCTTCGGTAAAGATCAGCCCCAGCATTTT. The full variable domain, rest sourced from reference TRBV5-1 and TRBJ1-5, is KAGVTQTPRYLIKTRGQQVTLSCSPISGHRSVSWYQQTPGQGLQFLFEYFSETQRNKGNFPGRFSGRQFSNSRSEMNVSTLELGDSALYLCASSFGKDQPQHFGDGTRLSIL.

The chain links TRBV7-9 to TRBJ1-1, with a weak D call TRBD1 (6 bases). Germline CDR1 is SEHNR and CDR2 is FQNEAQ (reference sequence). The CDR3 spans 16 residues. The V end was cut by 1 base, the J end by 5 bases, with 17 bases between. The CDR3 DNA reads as TGTGCCAGCAGCTTAGTTCCGGGGGCCGTGGGAACTGAAGCTTTCTTT. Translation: CASSLVPGAVGTEAFF.

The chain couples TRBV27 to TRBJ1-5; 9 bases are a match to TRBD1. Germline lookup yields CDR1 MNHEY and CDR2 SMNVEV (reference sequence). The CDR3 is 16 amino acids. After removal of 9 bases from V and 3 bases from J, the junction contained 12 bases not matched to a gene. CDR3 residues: CASRGQGFRDNQPQHF. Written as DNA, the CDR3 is TGTGCCAGTAGGGGACAGGGTTTTAGAGACAATCAGCCCCAGCATTTT.

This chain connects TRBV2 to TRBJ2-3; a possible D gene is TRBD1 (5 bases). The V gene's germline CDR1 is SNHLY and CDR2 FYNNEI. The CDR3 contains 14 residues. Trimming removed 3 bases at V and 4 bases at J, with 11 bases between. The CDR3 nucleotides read TGTGCCAGCAGTGATAACCAGGGCCCAGATACGCAGTATTTT. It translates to CASSDNQGPDTQYF.

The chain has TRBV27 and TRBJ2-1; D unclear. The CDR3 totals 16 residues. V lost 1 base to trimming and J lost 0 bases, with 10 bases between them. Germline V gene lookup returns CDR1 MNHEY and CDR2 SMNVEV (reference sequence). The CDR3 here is CASSLWAGSSYNEQFF. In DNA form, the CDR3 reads TGTGCCAGCAGTTTATGGGCCGGAAGCTCCTACAATGAGCAGTTCTTC.

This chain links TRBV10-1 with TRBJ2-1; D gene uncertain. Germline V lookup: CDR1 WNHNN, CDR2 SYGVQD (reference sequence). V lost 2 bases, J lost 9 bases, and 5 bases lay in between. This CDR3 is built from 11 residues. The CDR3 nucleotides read TGCGCCAGCAGTGAGAATTTTGAGCAGTTCTTC. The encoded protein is CASSENFEQFF.

The CDR3 coding sequence is TGTGCCACCAGAGGGGGCGCGGGGGGCTACACCTTC. Protein product: CATRGGAGGYTF. The gene calls are TRBV24-1 and TRBJ1-2; the match to TRBD1 covers 7 bases. The V segment lost 7 bases and the J segment 8 bases; nucleotides outside the gene matches: 6. This CDR3 is 12 amino acids long. Germline V lookup: CDR1 KGHDR, CDR2 SFDVKD.

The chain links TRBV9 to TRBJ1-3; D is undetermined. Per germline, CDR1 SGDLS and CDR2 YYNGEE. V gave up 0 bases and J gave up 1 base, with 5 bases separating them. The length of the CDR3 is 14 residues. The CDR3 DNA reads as TGTGCCAGCAGCGTAGGGCAGTCTGGAAACACCATATATTTT. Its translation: CASSVGQSGNTIYF.

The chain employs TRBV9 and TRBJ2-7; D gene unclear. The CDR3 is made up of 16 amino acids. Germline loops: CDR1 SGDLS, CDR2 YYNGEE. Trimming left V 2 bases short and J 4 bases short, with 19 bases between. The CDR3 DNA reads TGTGCCAGCAGCGTCCTCCCGGGTCCCGCGAGTTACGAGCAGTACTTC. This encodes CASSVLPGPASYEQYF. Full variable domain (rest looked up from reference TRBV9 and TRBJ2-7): DSGVTQTPKHLITATGQRVTLRCSPRSGDLSVYWYQQSLDQGLQFLIQYYNGEERAKGNILERFSAQQFPDLHSELNLSSLELGDSALYFCASSVLPGPASYEQYFGPGTRLTVT.

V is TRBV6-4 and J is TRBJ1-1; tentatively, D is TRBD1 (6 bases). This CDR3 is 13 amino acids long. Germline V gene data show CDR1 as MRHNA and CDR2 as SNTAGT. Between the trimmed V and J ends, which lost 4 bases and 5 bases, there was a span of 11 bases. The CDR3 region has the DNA TGTGCCAGCAGTGGACAGGTAGGGACTGAAGCTTTCTTT. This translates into CASSGQVGTEAFF.

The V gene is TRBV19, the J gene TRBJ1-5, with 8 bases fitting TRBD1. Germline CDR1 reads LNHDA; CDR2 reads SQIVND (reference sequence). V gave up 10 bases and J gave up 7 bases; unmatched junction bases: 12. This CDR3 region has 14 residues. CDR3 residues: CATTLSGGLQPQHF. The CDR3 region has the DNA TGTGCCACCACCCTGTCAGGGGGCTTACAGCCCCAGCATTTT.

CDR3 loop: CASSSGQANSPLHF. CDR3 sequence (DNA): TGTGCCAGCAGCTCAGGACAGGCGAATTCACCCCTCCACTTT. The V and J genes are TRBV7-9 and TRBJ1-6, with 7 bases lining up with TRBD1. This CDR3 comprises 14 residues. V shed 4 bases, J shed 7 bases, and the junction held 4 bases outside the gene matches. The germline V gene encodes CDR1 SEHNR and CDR2 FQNEAQ (reference sequence).

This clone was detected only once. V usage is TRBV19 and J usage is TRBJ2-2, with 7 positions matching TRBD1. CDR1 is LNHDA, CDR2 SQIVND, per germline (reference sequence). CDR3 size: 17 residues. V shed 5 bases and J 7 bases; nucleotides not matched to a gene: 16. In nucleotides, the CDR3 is TGTGCCAGTAGTGCCCCGGGGCAGGGGGATCGGAACGGGGAGCTGTTTTTT. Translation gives CASSAPGQGDRNGELFF.

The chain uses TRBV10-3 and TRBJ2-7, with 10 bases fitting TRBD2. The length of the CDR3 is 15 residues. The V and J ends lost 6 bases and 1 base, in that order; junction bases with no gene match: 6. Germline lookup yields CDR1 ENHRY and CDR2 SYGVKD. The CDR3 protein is CAIRQGLAESYEQYF. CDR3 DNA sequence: TGTGCCATCAGACAAGGACTAGCGGAGTCCTACGAGCAGTACTTC.

The CDR3 region is CASSQKGGDTEAFF. In DNA form, the CDR3 reads TGTGCCAGCAGCCAAAAGGGAGGGGACACTGAAGCTTTCTTT. V and J are TRBV3-1 (or the pseudogene TRBV3-2) and TRBJ1-1; a weak D match, TRBD1 (5 bases). Germline CDR1 LGHDT, CDR2 YNNKEL (reference sequence). CDR3 length: 14 residues. Trimming pared 2 bases from V and 3 bases from J, leaving 10 bases between.

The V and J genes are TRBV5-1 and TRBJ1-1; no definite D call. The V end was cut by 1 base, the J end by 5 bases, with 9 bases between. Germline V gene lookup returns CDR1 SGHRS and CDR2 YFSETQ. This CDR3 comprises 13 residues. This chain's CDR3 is CASSLIRETEAFF. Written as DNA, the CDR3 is TGCGCCAGCAGCTTGATCCGGGAGACTGAAGCTTTCTTT.

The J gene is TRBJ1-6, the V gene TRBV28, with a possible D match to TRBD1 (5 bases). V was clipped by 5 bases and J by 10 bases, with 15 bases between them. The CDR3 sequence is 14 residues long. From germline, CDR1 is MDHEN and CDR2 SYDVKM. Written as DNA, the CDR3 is TGTGCCAGCAGTATTTCGGTCGGGGCGTCACCCCTCCACTTT. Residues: CASSISVGASPLHF.

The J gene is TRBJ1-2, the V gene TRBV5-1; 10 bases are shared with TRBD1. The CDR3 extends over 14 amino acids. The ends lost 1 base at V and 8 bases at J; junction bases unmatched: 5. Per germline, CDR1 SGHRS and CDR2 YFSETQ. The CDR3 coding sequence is TGCGCCAGCAGCTTGAGTGGACAGGGGGAAGGCTACACCTTC. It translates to CASSLSGQGEGYTF.

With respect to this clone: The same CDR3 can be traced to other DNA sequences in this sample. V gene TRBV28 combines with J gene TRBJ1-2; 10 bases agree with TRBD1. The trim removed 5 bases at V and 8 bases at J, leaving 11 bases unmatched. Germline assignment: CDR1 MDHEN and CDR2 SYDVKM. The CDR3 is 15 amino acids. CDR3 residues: CASSIGTGVVVGYTF. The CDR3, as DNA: TGTGCCAGCAGTATTGGGACAGGGGTTGTCGTGGGCTACACCTTC.

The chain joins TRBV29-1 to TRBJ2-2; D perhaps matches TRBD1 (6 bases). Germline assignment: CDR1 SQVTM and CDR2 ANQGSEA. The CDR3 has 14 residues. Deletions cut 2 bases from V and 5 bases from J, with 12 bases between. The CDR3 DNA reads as TGCAGCGTTGAACGGACAGCCCGAACCGGGGAGCTGTTTTTT. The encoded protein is CSVERTARTGELFF.

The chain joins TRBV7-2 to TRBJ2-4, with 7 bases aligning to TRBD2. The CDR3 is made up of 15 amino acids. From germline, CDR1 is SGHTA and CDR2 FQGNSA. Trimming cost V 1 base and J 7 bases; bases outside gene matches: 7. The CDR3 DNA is TGTGCCAGCAGCTTAGGCGGGAGCGGCAGGAACATTCAGTACTTC. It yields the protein CASSLGGSGRNIQYF.